The sequence of this T cell receptor beta chain was determined in a study of blood T cell repertoires in COVID-19. Study-wide context: Material from acute and convalescent COVID-19 was sourced from the United States, Italy and Spain. The cDNA or gDNA used as material had been derived from T cells, B-cell-depleted T cells, or PBMCs.

Authors' processing steps: Estimation of nucleated cell counts was performed using reference gene primer amplification. Data came from immunoSEQ multiplex PCR; TCRdb stores just in-frame clones and leaves some out. V, J and clone size are taken as reported in that table, and D and trimming were inferred from the DNA itself. The sample lists around 130,000 clones, 60% to 80% occurring once. The CDR3 consists of 13 residues. V was clipped by 6 bases and J by 5 bases, with 13 bases between them. Looked up from germline, CDR1 is MNHEY and CDR2 is SVGAGI. This clone has at least ten counts. This clonotype was sampled from a human donor in a cohort sampled during active COVID-19. Sequences were obtained from peripheral blood. The chain couples TRBV6-5 to TRBJ1-2; D unresolved. CDR3 sequence: CASSSSLGYGYTF. CDR3 nucleotides: TGTGCCAGCAGCTCTTCTCTCGGGTATGGCTACACCTTC.